These 16 T cell receptor beta chains share one sample of origin, sequenced in a study of early T cells in non-severe SARS-CoV-2 infection. Using its own MiXCR run on the 5' RACE reads, TCRdb lists one record per CDR3 protein. In the table there are 55,000 to 75,000 distinct CDR3 sequences, approximately 8% of which are singletons. The sequenced sample was whole blood. The receptors derive from an adult who was a healthcare worker with PCR-confirmed SARS-CoV-2 infection or an uninfected control (not recorded which).

This clonotype was picked up many times. The chain employs TRBV5-1 and TRBJ2-3, with 9 bases matching TRBD1. Losses at the gene ends were 0 bases for V and 3 bases for J; bases not matched to a gene: 5. The CDR3 has 16 amino acids. Germline-derived CDR1 and CDR2 are SGHRS and YFSETQ. This CDR3 reads CASSLDKQGATDTQYF. In DNA, the CDR3 is TGCGCCAGCAGCTTGGATAAACAGGGGGCGACAGATACGCAGTATTTT.

The CDR3 sequence is CASSTGNSGANVLTF. The CDR3 bases are TGTGCCAGCAGTACGGGGAACTCTGGGGCCAACGTCCTGACTTTC. The chain links TRBV28 to TRBJ2-6; D is perhaps TRBD2 (5 bases). Trimming took 5 bases from V and 0 from J, leaving 8 bases between them. Germline-derived CDR1 and CDR2 are MDHEN and SYDVKM. This CDR3 contains 15 residues.

This clonotype was seen more than once but under ten times. The chain combines TRBV2 with TRBJ2-2, with a tentative D call TRBD2 (6 bases). Germline CDR1 reads SNHLY; CDR2 reads FYNNEI. The ends were cut back, 8 bases at V and 1 base at J, with 14 bases in the middle. CDR3 length: 15 residues. The CDR3 DNA reads as TGTGCCAGCCTCGGGGGTGCGGGGAACACCGGGGAGCTGTTTTTT. Translation: CASLGGAGNTGELFF. Full variable domain (rest looked up from reference TRBV2 and TRBJ2-2): EPEVTQTPSHQVTQMGQEVILRCVPISNHLYFYWYRQILGQKVEFLVSFYNNEISEKSEIFDDQFSVERPDGSNFTLKIRSTKLEDSAMYFCASLGGAGNTGELFFGEGSRLTVL.

The chain employs TRBV5-1 and TRBJ2-5; 11 nucleotides line up with TRBD2. This CDR3 contains 16 residues. With 4 bases clipped from V and 5 bases from J, the junction kept 10 bases outside the gene matches. Looked up from germline, CDR1 is SGHRS and CDR2 is YFSETQ. CDR3 sequence reads: CASSPMTSGISETQYF. In DNA form, the CDR3 reads TGCGCCAGCAGCCCCATGACTAGCGGGATATCGGAGACCCAGTACTTC.

This clonotype has more than one count but fewer than ten. The V gene is TRBV5-1, the J gene TRBJ2-7; 7 nucleotides line up with TRBD2. The trim removed 5 bases at V and 0 bases at J, leaving 2 bases unmatched. The CDR3 is made up of 13 amino acids. CDR1 SGHRS and CDR2 YFSETQ come from the germline V gene. As DNA, the CDR3 is TGCGCCAGCAGGGGGACTACCTCCTACGAGCAGTACTTC. Protein sequence: CASRGTTSYEQYF.

J is TRBJ2-1 and V is TRBV7-9; the D call may be TRBD1 or TRBD2 (5 bases each). The V end was cut by 5 bases, the J end by 4 bases, with 15 bases between. Germline CDR1 SEHNR, CDR2 FQNEAQ (reference sequence). CDR3 size: 15 residues. CDR3 in DNA: TGTGCCAGCAGCCAGTTGGGACCTCATTACAATGAGCAGTTCTTC. Its translation is CASSQLGPHYNEQFF.

The genes are TRBV18 and TRBJ1-1, with TRBD1 matching over 8 bases. V gave up 4 bases and J gave up 4 bases; unmatched junction bases: 5. The CDR3 is 14 residues long. Germline CDR1 is KGHSH and CDR2 is LQKENI. CDR3 sequence (DNA): TGTGCCAGCTCACTTCGGACAGGGAGCACTGAAGCTTTCTTT. Amino acid sequence: CASSLRTGSTEAFF.

This chain joins TRBV19 and TRBJ2-1; D is undetermined. The V gene's germline CDR1 is LNHDA and CDR2 SQIVND (reference sequence). Trimming took off 1 base at V and 10 bases at J, with 11 bases between the two ends. The CDR3 has 13 amino acids. CDR3 residues: CASSIVGQGEQFF. In DNA, the CDR3 is TGTGCCAGTAGTATAGTGGGCCAAGGGGAGCAGTTCTTC. The variable domain in full, with the rest retrieved from reference TRBV19 and TRBJ2-1, is DGGITQSPKYLFRKEGQNVTLSCEQNLNHDAMYWYRQDPGQGLRLIYYSQIVNDFQKGDIAEGYSVSREKKESFPLTVTSAQKNPTAFYLCASSIVGQGEQFFGPGTRLTVL.

This clonotype was seen ten or more times. This chain uses TRBV14 with TRBJ2-7; D ambiguous. CDR3 length: 14 amino acids. V lost 3 bases and J lost 8, with 17 bases in between. Germline V gene sequence: CDR1 SGHDN, CDR2 FVKESK. The CDR3 region has the DNA TGTGCCAGCAGCCAGGAAGGCAGGTCCAAAAAGCAGTACTTC. This translates into CASSQEGRSKKQYF.

This clonotype was picked up many times. The chain has TRBV29-1 and TRBJ2-7, with 11 bases lining up with TRBD2. CDR1 is SQVTM and CDR2 is ANQGSEA in the germline V gene. The CDR3 has 15 residues. The junction had 10 bases not matched to a gene; V was cut back by 4 bases and J by 5 bases. In DNA, the CDR3 is TGCAGCGTTGCGCTAACTAGCGGGAGTATCGACGAGCAGTACTTC. Its protein product is CSVALTSGSIDEQYF.

This clonotype was observed a handful of times. The genes are TRBV6-5 and TRBJ2-3, with 7 nucleotides matching TRBD1. The junction had 8 bases not matched to a gene; V was cut back by 2 bases and J by 0 bases. The CDR3 extends over 17 amino acids. Germline CDR1 reads MNHEY; CDR2 reads SVGAGI. CDR3 region: CASSYTEQGFSTDTQYF. Here the CDR3 DNA reads TGTGCCAGCAGTTACACCGAACAGGGGTTCAGCACAGATACGCAGTATTTT.

This rearrangement joins TRBV7-9 to TRBJ2-5, with TRBD2 matching over 9 bases. The CDR3 runs 14 residues. The germline gives CDR1 SEHNR, CDR2 FQNEAQ (reference sequence). The V and J ends lost 2 bases and 5 bases, in that order; junction bases with no gene match: 3. As DNA, the CDR3 is TGTGCCAGCAGCTTATCTAGCGGGATGGAGACCCAGTACTTC. This gives the protein CASSLSSGMETQYF.

This clonotype was observed a handful of times. In nucleotides, the CDR3 is TGCGCCAGCAGCGACAGGGGTCTAAAGAACACTGAAGCTTTCTTT. It translates to CASSDRGLKNTEAFF. This chain uses TRBV4-1 with TRBJ1-1, with 8 bases lining up with TRBD1. The J segment lost 1 base and the V segment lost 5 bases, leaving 6 bases of the junction unmatched. The CDR3 length is 15 residues. Germline V gene lookup returns CDR1 MGHRA and CDR2 YSYEKL.

This clonotype appeared a few times. Here the CDR3 reads CASTTGGTRWNNEQFF. The CDR3, as DNA: TGTGCCAGCACAACGGGCGGGACTAGGTGGAACAATGAGCAGTTCTTC. This chain links TRBV12-3 or TRBV12-4 with TRBJ2-1; 8 nucleotides agree with TRBD2. The CDR3 runs 16 residues. The J segment lost 5 bases and the V segment lost 7 bases, leaving 13 bases of the junction unmatched.

V gene TRBV7-6 combines with J gene TRBJ2-2; 12 nucleotides agree with TRBD1. The J segment lost 6 bases and the V segment lost 5 bases, leaving 7 bases of the junction unmatched. CDR3 size: 16 residues. Per the germline V gene, CDR1 is SGHVS and CDR2 is FNYEAQ. The CDR3 region is CASSLGTGGLAGELFF. DNA of the CDR3: TGTGCCAGCAGCCTAGGGACAGGGGGCTTGGCCGGGGAGCTGTTTTTT.

By share of the sample, this clonotype is medium-sized. V gene TRBV6-6 combines with J gene TRBJ2-7, with D tentatively TRBD1 (5 bases). V was trimmed by 8 bases and J by 9 bases, leaving 17 bases between them. CDR3 size: 12 residues. Germline V gene data show CDR1 as MNHNY and CDR2 as SVGAGI (reference sequence). This CDR3 reads CASAHPRQGQYF. The CDR3 nucleotides are TGTGCCAGCGCCCACCCCCGTCAGGGGCAGTACTTC.